The sequence of this T cell receptor (beta chain) was determined in a study of shared clonotypes between healthy human individuals. Trimming cost V 4 bases and J 5 bases, with 9 bases left between them. Germline assignment: CDR1 SGHDT and CDR2 YYEEEE. This CDR3 is built from 13 residues. Comments on this clone: Its antigen is not known.

It was CD45RO-negative cells, positively selected for CCR7, that made up naive CD8 cells, with terminally differentiated effector memory CD45RA+ cells excluded. The repertoire was sequenced with immunoSEQ multiplex PCR; TCRdb's copy has only in-frame clones and lacks some. The sample has more than 2 million clones, just under 95% seen once; the top ten hold more than 0.95%. The study's findings and limits: The study sampled only blood, and tissue repertoires likely differ.

This receptor was identified in a young man in good health. Specimen: naive CD8+ T cells sorted from blood. The rearrangement uses TRBV5-6 and TRBJ2-2; D gene uncertain. The CDR3 loop reads CASSPQMTGELFF. CDR3 nucleotide sequence: TGTGCCAGCAGCCCCCAGATGACCGGGGAGCTGTTTTTT.